Shown below are 24 T cell receptor beta chains from a single sample sequenced in a study of T cells in Graves' hyperthyroidism and ophthalmopathy. There were TCR beta CDR3 regions amplified from RNA transcripts. First-round RT-PCR of the TCR CDR3 relied on the HTBI primer set. TCRdb redid the calling of the multiplex PCR reads with MiXCR, one entry per CDR3 protein. The sample includes some 270,000 distinct CDR3 sequences, roughly 13% of them seen just once. Sample: blood. Receptor source: a woman aged 40-49 years with Graves' hyperthyroidism.

The chain recombines TRBV5-4 with TRBJ1-5; a weak D match, TRBD1 (5 bases). Germline lookup yields CDR1 SGHNT and CDR2 YYREEE (reference sequence). This CDR3 has 14 residues. Trimming pared 0 bases from V and 11 bases from J, leaving 15 bases between. The CDR3 protein is CASSLDGAEGTQHF. In DNA form, the CDR3 reads TGTGCCAGCAGCTTGGATGGCGCTGAGGGGACCCAGCATTTT.

This chain connects TRBV15 to TRBJ2-3; D might be TRBD2 (5 bases). This CDR3 spans 17 amino acids. CDR1 LNHNV and CDR2 YYDKDF come from the germline V gene (reference sequence). Trimming stripped 0 bases from V and 1 base from J, with 14 bases between. This CDR3 is CATSRDAEELRTDTQYF. In DNA form, the CDR3 reads TGTGCCACCAGCAGAGATGCGGAGGAGTTACGCACAGATACGCAGTATTTT.

The chain links TRBV11-2 to TRBJ2-1, with TRBD2 matching over 11 bases. With 6 bases clipped from V and 7 bases from J, the junction kept 8 bases outside the gene matches. CDR1 SGHAT and CDR2 FQNNGV come from the germline V gene. This CDR3 comprises 15 residues. The CDR3 loop is CASSEVLAGANEQFF. As DNA, the CDR3 is TGTGCCAGCAGTGAAGTACTAGCGGGAGCAAATGAGCAGTTCTTC. Drawing the rest from reference TRBV11-2 and TRBJ2-1, the complete variable domain is EAGVAQSPRYKIIEKRQSVAFWCNPISGHATLYWYQQILGQGPKLLIQFQNNGVVDDSQLPKDRFSAERLKGVDSTLKIQPAKLEDSAVYLCASSEVLAGANEQFFGPGTRLTVL.

This clonotype was counted between two and nine times. CDR3 in DNA: TGTGCCAGCAGCTTAGGTCGCCTGGCAGGGGGCGGGAAAGAGACCCAGTACTTC. Translated, it gives CASSLGRLAGGGKETQYF. The chain links TRBV7-9 to TRBJ2-5; TRBD1 matches 8 bases. The junction had 13 bases not matched to a gene; V was cut back by 1 base and J by 3 bases. The CDR3 covers 18 residues. The V gene's germline CDR1 is SEHNR and CDR2 FQNEAQ (reference sequence).

This clonotype was seen only a few times. The rearrangement joins TRBV7-9 to TRBJ2-1; TRBD1 aligns across 8 bases. Germline CDR1 is SEHNR and CDR2 is FQNEAQ (reference sequence). There are 15 residues in the CDR3. The J segment lost 2 bases and the V segment lost 5 bases, leaving 5 bases of the junction unmatched. CDR3 sequence (DNA): TGTGCCAGCAGCCAAGACAGGGGCGCCTACAATGAGCAGTTCTTC. Protein: CASSQDRGAYNEQFF.

The chain has TRBV19 and TRBJ2-6; maybe TRBD1 (5 bases). CDR1 LNHDA and CDR2 SQIVND come from the germline V gene (reference sequence). This CDR3 comprises 15 residues. Trimming cost V 8 bases and J 0 bases, with 11 bases left between them. The CDR3 DNA sequence: TGTGCCAGTTCCCAGGGCCCCTCTGGGGCCAACGTCCTGACTTTC. Translation: CASSQGPSGANVLTF.

The sample holds a few counts of this clonotype. The CDR3 spells CASSLRLAGDSAGETQYF. CDR3 bases: TGTGCCAGCAGCCTCAGACTAGCGGGAGACTCGGCAGGAGAGACCCAGTACTTC. V is TRBV14 and J is TRBJ2-5; 12 bases are shared with TRBD2. CDR1 and CDR2 (germline): SGHDN, FVKESK. Unmatched junction bases numbered 13, after V lost 4 bases and J lost 4 bases. The length of the CDR3 is 18 residues.

This clonotype has a count of ten or more. The chain has TRBV15 and TRBJ1-4; 7 bases align to TRBD1. Germline V gives CDR1 LNHNV, CDR2 YYDKDF (reference sequence). The V and J ends lost 0 bases and 8 bases, in that order; junction bases with no gene match: 6. This CDR3 is 15 amino acids long. CDR3: CATSRDPGQDEKLFF. CDR3 sequence (DNA): TGTGCCACCAGCAGAGATCCCGGACAGGACGAAAAACTGTTTTTT.

A few counts support this clonotype. The gene calls are TRBV5-6 and TRBJ2-7; no definite D call. Germline values: CDR1 SGHDT, CDR2 YYEEEE. This CDR3 has 18 amino acids. V gave up 3 bases and J gave up 2 bases, with 24 bases separating them. CDR3 region: CASSSVIPRTTPTYEQYF. The CDR3, as DNA: TGTGCCAGCAGCTCCGTAATTCCAAGGACGACTCCTACCTACGAGCAGTACTTC.

This clonotype showed up many times. The chain is built from TRBV28 and TRBJ1-5; D remains ambiguous. CDR1 MDHEN and CDR2 SYDVKM come from the germline V gene. With 3 bases removed from V and 7 bases from J, the gap between germline ends came to 10 bases. This CDR3 contains 13 residues. The DNA of the CDR3 is TGTGCCAGCAGTTTCATGGGGAGACAGCCCCAGCATTTT. Its protein is CASSFMGRQPQHF. The full variable domain, with the rest looked up from reference TRBV28 and TRBJ1-5, is DVKVTQSSRYLVKRTGEKVFLECVQDMDHENMFWYRQDPGLGLRLIYFSYDVKMKEKGDIPEGYSVSREKKERFSLILESASTNQTSMYLCASSFMGRQPQHFGDGTRLSIL.

This clonotype was counted only a few times. The rearrangement links TRBV6-1 to TRBJ2-3; D may correspond to TRBD1 or TRBD2 (6 bases each). This CDR3 is built from 15 residues. Trimming stripped 5 bases from V and 6 bases from J, with 18 bases between. Germline lookup yields CDR1 MNHNS and CDR2 SASEGT. The CDR3: CASSSHTRGGDTQYF. CDR3 sequence (DNA): TGTGCCAGCAGTTCCCATACTAGAGGGGGGGATACGCAGTATTTT.

This clonotype was counted at least ten times. The genes are TRBV5-6 and TRBJ2-3; 12 bases are a match to TRBD2. CDR3 length: 16 residues. V dropped 5 bases and J dropped 5; count of bases not matched to a gene: 9. Germline-derived CDR1 and CDR2 are SGHDT and YYEEEE. Written as DNA, the CDR3 is TGTGCCAGCAGTTCGACTAGCGGGAGTTTTCGAGATACGCAGTATTTT. As protein: CASSSTSGSFRDTQYF.

This clonotype has ten or more counts. The V call is TRBV12-3 or TRBV12-4, the J call TRBJ2-3; TRBD2 might be the D (5 bases). The CDR3 is 14 residues long. The V end lost 9 bases, the J end lost 8 bases, and 21 bases lay between the germline ends. DNA for the CDR3: TGTGCCAGTTACAGCCCAGCGGCCAAGGGTACGCAGTATTTT. Translation: CASYSPAAKGTQYF.

The rearrangement uses TRBV2 and TRBJ1-5, with 7 bases lining up with TRBD1. V lost 1 base, J lost 8 bases, and 8 bases stayed unmatched. The V gene's germline CDR1 is SNHLY and CDR2 FYNNEI. This CDR3 region has 15 residues. CDR3 DNA sequence: TGTGCCAGCAGTGAAGGGTTAGGGGGCTCTGAGCCCCAGCATTTT. It translates to CASSEGLGGSEPQHF. Supplemented by reference TRBV2 and TRBJ1-5, the full variable domain reads EPEVTQTPSHQVTQMGQEVILRCVPISNHLYFYWYRQILGQKVEFLVSFYNNEISEKSEIFDDQFSVERPDGSNFTLKIRSTKLEDSAMYFCASSEGLGGSEPQHFGDGTRLSIL.

This clonotype was seen repeatedly, ten times or more. CDR3 in amino acids: CASSREGTSPYNEQFF. CDR3 sequence (DNA): TGTGCCAGCAGCCGGGAAGGCACCTCCCCCTACAATGAGCAGTTCTTC. The chain links TRBV6-1 to TRBJ2-1; the D gene is possibly TRBD2 (5 bases). The CDR3 has 16 residues. V was trimmed by 6 bases and J by 2 bases, leaving 17 bases between them. Germline lookup yields CDR1 MNHNS and CDR2 SASEGT.

This clonotype showed up many times. The J gene is TRBJ2-2, the V gene TRBV12-3 or TRBV12-4; D gene uncertain. The CDR3 runs to 14 residues. Trimming took 3 bases from V and 2 from J, leaving 7 bases between them. The CDR3 protein is CASSFFSNTGELFF. The CDR3 nucleotides read TGTGCCAGCAGTTTTTTCAGTAACACCGGGGAGCTGTTTTTT.

The table lists this clonotype with many counts. The chain has TRBV6-1 and TRBJ1-5, with 7 bases lining up with TRBD1. The germline V gene has CDR1 MNHNS and CDR2 SASEGT. V lost 5 bases, J lost 3 bases, and 4 bases stayed unmatched. The CDR3 length is 14 residues. CDR3 region: CASSWDSNNQPQHF. DNA for the CDR3: TGTGCCAGCAGTTGGGACAGCAACAATCAGCCCCAGCATTTT.

Of note for this clonotype: This may be a read error, as it is one base from a much larger clone. The chain joins TRBV7-8 to TRBJ2-3; the D gene could be TRBD1 or TRBD2 (6 bases each). V was trimmed by 8 bases and J by 3 bases, leaving 21 bases between them. The CDR3 covers 16 residues. Per germline, CDR1 SGHVS and CDR2 FQNEAQ. The CDR3 sequence is CASQKGGLGWTDTQYF. The CDR3 DNA reads TGTGCCAGCCAAAAGGGGGGTCTAGGGTGGACAGATACGCAGTATTTT.

Details on this clonotype: The junction departs from the called germline gene at one end, perhaps through a read error. V gene TRBV4-1 combines with J gene TRBJ1-2; D remains ambiguous. This CDR3 has 12 residues. CDR1 MGHRA and CDR2 YSYEKL come from the germline V gene. CDR3 sequence reads: CASSQAEWGYTF. CDR3 in DNA: TGCGCCAGCAGTCAAGCGGAATGGGGCTACACCTTC.

This clonotype was seen repeatedly, ten times or more. The chain combines TRBV10-3 with TRBJ2-1, with 7 bases identical to TRBD1. The CDR3 spans 16 residues. Trimming at V came to 3 bases and at J to 2 bases, leaving 7 bases not matched to a gene. In germline, CDR1 is ENHRY, CDR2 SYGVKD. This CDR3 is CAISDRTGQAYNEQFF. CDR3 in DNA: TGTGCCATCAGTGACAGGACAGGTCAGGCCTACAATGAGCAGTTCTTC.

This clonotype was observed at least ten times. This rearrangement joins TRBV6-6 to TRBJ2-7, with D hard to call. This CDR3 is built from 14 residues. V lost 2 bases to trimming and J lost 1 base, with 9 bases between them. From germline, CDR1 is MNHNY and CDR2 SVGAGI (reference sequence). In nucleotides, the CDR3 is TGTGCCAGCAGTTACGCTCTAGGTTCCTACGAGCAGTACTTC. Translating it yields CASSYALGSYEQYF.

Notes on this clonotype: Being one base from a much bigger clone, this may be a read error. The chain joins TRBV6-2 or TRBV6-3 to TRBJ1-1; D is uncertain. The CDR3 is 13 residues long. Germline lookup yields CDR1 MNHEY and CDR2 SVGEGT. The CDR3 region is CTSSYGTAAEAFF. The DNA of the CDR3 is TGTACCAGCAGTTACGGAACAGCCGCTGAAGCTTTCTTT.

This clonotype was seen many times. A read error may account for a junction end that differs from germline. The genes are TRBV7-2 and TRBJ2-2; D might be TRBD2 (6 bases). Germline assignment: CDR1 SGHTA and CDR2 FQGNSA. The CDR3 runs to 12 residues. The CDR3 nucleotides are TGTGCCAGCAGCATAGCGGTCGGGGAGCTGTTTTTT. Protein product: CASSIAVGELFF.

This clonotype appeared many times. V and J are TRBV20-1 and TRBJ1-2; D unresolved. Germline CDR1 DFQATT, CDR2 SNEGSKA (reference sequence). V gave up 1 base and J gave up 4 bases, with 16 bases separating them. CDR3 length equals 15 residues. In nucleotides, the CDR3 is TGCAGTGCTAGAGGCTGGGGAGGGCCTTCCTATGGCTACACCTTC. Protein sequence: CSARGWGGPSYGYTF.